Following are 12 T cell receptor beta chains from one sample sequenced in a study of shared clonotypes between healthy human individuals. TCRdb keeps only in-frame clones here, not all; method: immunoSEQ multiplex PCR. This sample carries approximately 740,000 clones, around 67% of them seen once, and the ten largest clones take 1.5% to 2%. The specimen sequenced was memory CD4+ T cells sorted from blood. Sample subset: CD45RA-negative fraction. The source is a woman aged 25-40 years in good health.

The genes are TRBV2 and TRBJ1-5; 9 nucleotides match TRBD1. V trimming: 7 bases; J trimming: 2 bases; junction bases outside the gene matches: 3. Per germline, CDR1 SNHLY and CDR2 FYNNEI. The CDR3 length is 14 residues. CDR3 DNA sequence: TGTGCCAGCATCCGGGACAGGGGCAATCAGCCCCAGCATTTT. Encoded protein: CASIRDRGNQPQHF.

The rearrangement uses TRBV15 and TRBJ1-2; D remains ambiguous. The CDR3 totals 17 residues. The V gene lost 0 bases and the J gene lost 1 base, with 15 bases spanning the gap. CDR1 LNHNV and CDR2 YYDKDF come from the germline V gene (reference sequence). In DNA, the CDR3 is TGTGCCACCAGCAGAGATCTCGGAGAGGCAATTAACTATGGCTACACCTTC. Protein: CATSRDLGEAINYGYTF.

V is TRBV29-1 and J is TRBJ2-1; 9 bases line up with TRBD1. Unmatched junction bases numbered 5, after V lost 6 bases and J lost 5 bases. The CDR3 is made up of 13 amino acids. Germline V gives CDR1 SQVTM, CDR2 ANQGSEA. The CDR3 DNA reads TGCAGCGTGGGTTGGACAGGGGACAATGAGCAGTTCTTC. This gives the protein CSVGWTGDNEQFF.

The CDR3 bases are TGTGCCAGCAGTTTATCGGCTAGCGGGAGCACAGATACGCAGTATTTT. Translating it yields CASSLSASGSTDTQYF. The genes are TRBV28 and TRBJ2-3, with TRBD2 matching over 8 bases. J gave up 0 bases and V 1 base, and 3 bases lay outside the gene matches. Germline V gene sequence: CDR1 MDHEN, CDR2 SYDVKM. The CDR3 runs 16 residues.

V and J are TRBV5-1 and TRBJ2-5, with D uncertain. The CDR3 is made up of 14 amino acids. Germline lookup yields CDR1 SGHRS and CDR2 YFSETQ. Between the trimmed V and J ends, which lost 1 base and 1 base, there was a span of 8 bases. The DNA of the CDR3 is TGCGCCAGCAGCTTGTTTTCGGCCCAAGAGACCCAGTACTTC. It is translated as CASSLFSAQETQYF.

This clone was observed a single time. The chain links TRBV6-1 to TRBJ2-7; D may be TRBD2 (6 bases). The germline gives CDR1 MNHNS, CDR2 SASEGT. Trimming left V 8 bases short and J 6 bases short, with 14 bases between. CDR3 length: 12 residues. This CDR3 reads CASGGMSREQYF. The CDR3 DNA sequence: TGTGCCAGCGGCGGGATGTCTCGCGAGCAGTACTTC.

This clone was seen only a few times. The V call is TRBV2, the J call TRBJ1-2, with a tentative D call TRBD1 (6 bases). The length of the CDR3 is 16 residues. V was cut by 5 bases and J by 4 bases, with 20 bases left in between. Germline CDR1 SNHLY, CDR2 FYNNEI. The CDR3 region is CASSPNHGQIGYGYTF. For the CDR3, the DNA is TGTGCCAGCAGTCCTAACCACGGACAGATCGGCTATGGCTACACCTTC.

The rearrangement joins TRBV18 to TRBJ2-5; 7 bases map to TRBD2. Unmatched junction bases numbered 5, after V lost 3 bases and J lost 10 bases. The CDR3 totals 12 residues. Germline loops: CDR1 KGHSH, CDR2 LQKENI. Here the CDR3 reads CASSPGAGDQYF. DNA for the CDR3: TGTGCCAGCTCACCTGGGGCGGGAGACCAGTACTTC.

The CDR3 loop is CASSLAATRLNYGYTF. CDR3 coding DNA: TGTGCCAGCAGCTTAGCGGCTACAAGACTTAACTATGGCTACACCTTC. The chain employs TRBV7-8 and TRBJ1-2; D unclear. Deletions cut 0 bases from V and 1 base from J, with 12 bases between. The CDR3 sequence is 16 residues long. The germline gives CDR1 SGHVS, CDR2 FQNEAQ.

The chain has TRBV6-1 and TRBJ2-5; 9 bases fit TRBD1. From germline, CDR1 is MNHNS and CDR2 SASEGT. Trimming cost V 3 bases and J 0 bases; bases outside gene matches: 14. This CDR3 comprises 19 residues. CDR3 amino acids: CASSDYRGRMEGYQETQYF. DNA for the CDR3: TGTGCCAGCAGTGACTACAGGGGGCGCATGGAAGGCTACCAAGAGACCCAGTACTTC.

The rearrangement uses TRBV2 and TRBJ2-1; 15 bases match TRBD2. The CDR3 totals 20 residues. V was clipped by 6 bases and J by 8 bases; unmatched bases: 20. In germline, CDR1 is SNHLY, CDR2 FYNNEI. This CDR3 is CASSQILGLAGGPELDEQFF. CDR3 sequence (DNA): TGTGCCAGCAGCCAAATTCTCGGACTAGCGGGAGGGCCGGAATTGGATGAGCAGTTCTTC.

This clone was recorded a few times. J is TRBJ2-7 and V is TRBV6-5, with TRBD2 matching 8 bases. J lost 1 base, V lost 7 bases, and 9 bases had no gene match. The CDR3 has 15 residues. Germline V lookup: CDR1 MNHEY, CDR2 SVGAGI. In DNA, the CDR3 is TGTGCCAGCATCCCGACGCTAGCGGGTTCCTACGAGCAGTACTTC. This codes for CASIPTLAGSYEQYF.